This record looks at one TCR beta chain sequence and its context. What it binds is not known. This sample stems from a study of T-cell reconstitution after alpha-beta-depleted transplantation in children. Study-wide results and caveats: Elevated TCRbeta diversity at day 60 was traced, in some patients, to surviving recipient T cells and thymic progenitors. After transplant, at about two months, alpha-beta T cells were reportedly derived from several hundred expanded graft clones. One year post-transplant, T-cell counts and diversity were largely derived from T cells produced anew.

The CDR3 contains 16 residues. Germline CDR1 SGHRS, CDR2 YFSETQ. The V segment lost 1 base and the J segment 4 bases; nucleotides outside the gene matches: 9. Molecular barcoding with unique molecular identifiers was used for the TCRbeta library. TCRdb re-analysed the PCR reads in MiXCR, keeping a single row per CDR3 protein. Here the sample spans 670,000 or so distinct CDR3 sequences, 10% to 15% being singletons. The chain joins TRBV5-1 to TRBJ2-5, with TRBD2 matching over 8 bases. This sample comprised PBMCs, obtained before TCRalphabeta/CD19-depleted stem cell transplant. The receptor was isolated from a girl aged 2-9 years with congenital amegakaryocytic thrombocytopenia, due to receive a stem cell transplant. CDR3 bases: TGCGCCAGCAGCTTGCTTAGCGGGATTGGGACAGAGACCCAGTACTTC. It is translated as CASSLLSGIGTETQYF. Full variable domain (remainder filled in from reference TRBV5-1 and TRBJ2-5): KAGVTQTPRYLIKTRGQQVTLSCSPISGHRSVSWYQQTPGQGLQFLFEYFSETQRNKGNFPGRFSGRQFSNSRSEMNVSTLELGDSALYLCASSLLSGIGTETQYFGPGTRLLVL.